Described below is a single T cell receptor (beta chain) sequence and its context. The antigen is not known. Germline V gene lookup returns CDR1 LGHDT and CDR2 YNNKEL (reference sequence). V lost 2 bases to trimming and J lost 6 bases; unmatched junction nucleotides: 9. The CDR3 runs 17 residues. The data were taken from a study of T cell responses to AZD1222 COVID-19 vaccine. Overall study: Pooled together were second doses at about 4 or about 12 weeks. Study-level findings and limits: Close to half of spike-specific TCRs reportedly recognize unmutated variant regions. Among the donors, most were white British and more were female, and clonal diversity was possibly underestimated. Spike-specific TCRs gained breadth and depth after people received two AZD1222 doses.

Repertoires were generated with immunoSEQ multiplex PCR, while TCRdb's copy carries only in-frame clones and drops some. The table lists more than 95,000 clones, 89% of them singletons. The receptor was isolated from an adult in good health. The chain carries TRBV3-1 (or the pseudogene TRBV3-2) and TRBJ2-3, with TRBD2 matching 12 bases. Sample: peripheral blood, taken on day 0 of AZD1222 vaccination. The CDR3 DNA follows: TGTGCCAGCAGCCAACATCTAGCGGGGGGGCCATTTGATACGCAGTATTTT. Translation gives CASSQHLAGGPFDTQYF.